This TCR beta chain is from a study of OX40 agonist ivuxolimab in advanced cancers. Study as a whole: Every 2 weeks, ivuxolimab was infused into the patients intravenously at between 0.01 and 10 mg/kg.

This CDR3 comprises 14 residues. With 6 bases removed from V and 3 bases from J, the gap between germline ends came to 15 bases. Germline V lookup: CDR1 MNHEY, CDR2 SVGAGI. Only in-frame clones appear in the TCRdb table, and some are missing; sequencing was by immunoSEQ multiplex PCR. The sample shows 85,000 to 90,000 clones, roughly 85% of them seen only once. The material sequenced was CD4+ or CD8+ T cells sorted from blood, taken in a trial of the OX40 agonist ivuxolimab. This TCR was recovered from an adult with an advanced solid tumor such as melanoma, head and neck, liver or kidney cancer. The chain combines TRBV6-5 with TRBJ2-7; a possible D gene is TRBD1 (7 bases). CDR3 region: CASRGGGAFYEQYF. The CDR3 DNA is TGTGCCAGCAGAGGAGGGGGCGCATTCTACGAGCAGTACTTC.